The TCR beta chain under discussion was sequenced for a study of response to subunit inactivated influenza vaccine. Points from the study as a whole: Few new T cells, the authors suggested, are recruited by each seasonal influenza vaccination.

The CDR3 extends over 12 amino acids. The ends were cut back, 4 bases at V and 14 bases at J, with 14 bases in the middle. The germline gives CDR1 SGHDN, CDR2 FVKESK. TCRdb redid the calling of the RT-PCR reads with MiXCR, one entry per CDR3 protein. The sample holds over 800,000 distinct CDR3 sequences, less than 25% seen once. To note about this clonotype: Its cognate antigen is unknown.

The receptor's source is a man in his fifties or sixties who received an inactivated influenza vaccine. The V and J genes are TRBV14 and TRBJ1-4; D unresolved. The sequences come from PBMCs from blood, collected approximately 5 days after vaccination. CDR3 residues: CASSRVPEILFF. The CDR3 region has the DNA TGTGCCAGCAGCCGGGTCCCCGAAATCCTGTTTTTT.